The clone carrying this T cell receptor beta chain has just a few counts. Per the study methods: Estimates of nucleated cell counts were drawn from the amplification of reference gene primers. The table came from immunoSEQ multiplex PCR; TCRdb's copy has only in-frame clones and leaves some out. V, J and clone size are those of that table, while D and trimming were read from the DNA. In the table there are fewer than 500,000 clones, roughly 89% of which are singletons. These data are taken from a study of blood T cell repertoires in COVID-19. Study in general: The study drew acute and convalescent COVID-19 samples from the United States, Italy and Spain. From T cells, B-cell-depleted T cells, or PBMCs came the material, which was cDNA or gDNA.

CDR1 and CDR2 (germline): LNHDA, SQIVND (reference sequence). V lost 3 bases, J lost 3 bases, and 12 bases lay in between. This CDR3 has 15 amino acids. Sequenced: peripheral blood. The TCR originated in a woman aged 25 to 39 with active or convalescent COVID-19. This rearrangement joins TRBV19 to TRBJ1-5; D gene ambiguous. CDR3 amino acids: CASSIVGEINQPQHF. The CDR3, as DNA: TGTGCCAGTAGTATTGTTGGGGAGATCAATCAGCCCCAGCATTTT. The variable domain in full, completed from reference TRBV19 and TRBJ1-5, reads DGGITQSPKYLFRKEGQNVTLSCEQNLNHDAMYWYRQDPGQGLRLIYYSQIVNDFQKGDIAEGYSVSREKKESFPLTVTSAQKNPTAFYLCASSIVGEINQPQHFGDGTRLSIL.